The sequence of this T cell receptor (beta chain) was determined in a study of blood T cells in healthy people across ages. Study outcomes and limitations: Strong correlation existed between TCR beta diversity and naive T cell percentage. Diversity figures based on one million T cells were deemed too low. Expanded clonotype changes were possibly confounded by unknown donor CMV status.

About this clonotype: Its antigen is not known.

This CDR3 comprises 19 residues. Germline assignment: CDR1 SNHLY and CDR2 FYNNEI. V was shortened by 0 bases and J by 4 bases, with 22 bases between the two germline ends. With a J-beta primer mix and a sample-barcoded 5' primer, a second PCR ran roughly 6 to 12 cycles. TCRdb ran MiXCR on the 5' RACE reads and lists one entry per CDR3 protein. Seen here are almost 1 million distinct CDR3 sequences, just over 50% observed once, and the top ten hold 20% to 25%. V usage is TRBV2 and J usage is TRBJ2-4; D assignment may be TRBD1 or TRBD2 (6 bases each). Input material: blood. The source is a woman aged 55-70 years in good health. The CDR3 DNA reads as TGTGCCAGCAGTGAAGCGCTTTATCGGGGAGGACAGTCTAAAAACATTCAGTACTTC. It yields the protein CASSEALYRGGQSKNIQYF. Full variable domain (rest looked up from reference TRBV2 and TRBJ2-4): EPEVTQTPSHQVTQMGQEVILRCVPISNHLYFYWYRQILGQKVEFLVSFYNNEISEKSEIFDDQFSVERPDGSNFTLKIRSTKLEDSAMYFCASSEALYRGGQSKNIQYFGAGTRLSVL.